This passage covers 32 T cell receptor beta chains from one sample sequenced in a study of CXCR3-negative and CXCR3-positive naive CD8 T cells. Via 5' RACE with UMI labels, TRB cDNA libraries were prepared. TCRdb reprocessed the 5' RACE reads and stores each CDR3 protein as one record, lacking DNA. The table gives around 110,000 distinct CDR3 sequences; the top ten clones make up more than 0.3% of it. Study-level findings and limits: When CXCR3-positive naive cells were set against CXCR3-negative naive cells, the former had more hydrophobic TRB CDR3s.

Their antigen targets remain unknown. Specimen: naive CXCR3+ CD8+ T cells from blood. Subset of the sample: CD45RO-CCR7+CD27+CD95- naive CD8+ T cells expressing CXCR3 (TNR3+). The receptors were sampled from a human donor in good health. Some clones in this sample may be carry-over from other donors' samples.

This chain connects TRBV6-5 to TRBJ2-7; TCRdb picks TRBD1, but there is no DNA to check that call. CDR1 is MNHEY and CDR2 is SVGAGI in the germline V gene. CDR3 size: 14 residues. Here the CDR3 reads CASSYSAGLDEQYF.

The chain has TRBV28 and TRBJ2-7. CDR1 is MDHEN and CDR2 is SYDVKM in the germline V gene. The CDR3 covers 11 residues. The CDR3 spells CATTRAYEQYF.

J is TRBJ2-3 and V is TRBV6-4. This CDR3 has 14 residues. Germline loops: CDR1 MRHNA, CDR2 SNTAGT. The CDR3 loop reads CASSDGLATDTQYF.

The genes are TRBV15 and TRBJ1-5. This CDR3 region has 13 residues. Per germline, CDR1 LNHNV and CDR2 YYDKDF (reference sequence). CDR3 protein: CATSRGGGQPQHF.

The chain has TRBV7-2 and TRBJ1-2; TCRdb returns TRBD1, unconfirmable since there is no DNA. Germline V CDR1 and CDR2: SGHTA, FQGNSA. The CDR3 spans 14 residues. The CDR3 is CASSSTGGDYGYTF.

V usage is TRBV7-6 and J usage is TRBJ1-6; no DNA is available, so the TRBD1 call from TCRdb remains unchecked. The CDR3 loop spans 14 amino acids. Germline CDR1 is SGHVS and CDR2 is FNYEAQ. The CDR3 sequence is CASSRQGFNSPLHF.

This chain links TRBV27 with TRBJ1-6; with no DNA, the TCRdb D assignment of TRBD1 cannot be verified. Germline CDR1 MNHEY, CDR2 SMNVEV (reference sequence). The CDR3 spans 14 residues. The CDR3 here is CASRTGVRNSPLHF.

The chain links TRBV12-3 or TRBV12-4 to TRBJ2-1; checking the TCRdb D call of TRBD2 is not possible without DNA. The CDR3 totals 16 residues. CDR3 protein: CASRGPGPLSYNEQFF.

The genes are TRBV7-3 and TRBJ2-1; TCRdb selects TRBD2, and the lack of DNA leaves this call unchecked. Germline values: CDR1 SGHTA, CDR2 FQGTGA. The CDR3 sequence is 16 residues long. This chain's CDR3 is CASSLALGGSDNEQFF.

The gene calls are TRBV14 and TRBJ2-1. The CDR3 extends over 12 amino acids. CDR1 SGHDN and CDR2 FVKESK come from the germline V gene. CDR3: CASSLLYNEQFF.

V gene TRBV19 combines with J gene TRBJ2-3. Germline V gene data show CDR1 as LNHDA and CDR2 as SQIVND (reference sequence). This CDR3 is built from 12 residues. The CDR3 sequence: CASSISPDTQYF.

The gene calls are TRBV7-3 and TRBJ1-1; TCRdb returns TRBD1, unconfirmable since there is no DNA. CDR1 SGHTA and CDR2 FQGTGA come from the germline V gene. The CDR3 totals 14 residues. CDR3 sequence: CASGVDSANTEAFF.

This chain connects TRBV3-1 to TRBJ1-1; TCRdb names TRBD1, which stays unverified in the absence of DNA. This CDR3 has 14 amino acids. Germline V gene data show CDR1 as LGHDT and CDR2 as YNNKEL (reference sequence). The CDR3 sequence: CASSLGQGRAEAFF.

The chain uses TRBV29-1 and TRBJ2-7; TCRdb's D gene call, TRBD2, goes unchecked for lack of DNA. The V gene's germline CDR1 is SQVTM and CDR2 ANQGSEA. The CDR3 consists of 14 residues. The CDR3 spells CSVAGLWSSYEQYF.

The chain carries TRBV29-1 and TRBJ2-5. In germline, CDR1 is SQVTM, CDR2 ANQGSEA. This CDR3 is 15 amino acids long. CDR3 sequence: CSVEAIDRSQETQYF.

The V gene is TRBV5-5, the J gene TRBJ1-5; TCRdb names TRBD1, which stays unverified in the absence of DNA. The CDR3 runs to 12 residues. CDR1 and CDR2 (germline): SGHKS, YYEKEE (reference sequence). CDR3 region: CASSVTGLPQHF.

The chain has TRBV11-1 and TRBJ2-1; TCRdb lists TRBD2, though no DNA is available to test this call. The germline CDR1 and CDR2 sequences are SGHAT and FQDESV (reference sequence). The CDR3 is made up of 16 amino acids. CDR3 loop: CASSPRVSGRKNEQFF.

The chain has TRBV7-9 and TRBJ1-5. This CDR3 spans 15 amino acids. The V gene's germline CDR1 is SEHNR and CDR2 FQNEAQ (reference sequence). CDR3 loop: CASSSGGYGNQPQHF.

This rearrangement joins TRBV5-6 to TRBJ2-5. CDR1 and CDR2 (germline): SGHDT, YYEEEE. This CDR3 spans 15 amino acids. This CDR3 is CASSLSPSVVETQYF.

The genes are TRBV6-1 and TRBJ2-1. This CDR3 is built from 16 residues. Germline V gene lookup returns CDR1 MNHNS and CDR2 SASEGT. This CDR3 reads CASSHQRGSSYNEQFF.

The V and J genes are TRBV29-1 and TRBJ2-3; TCRdb lists TRBD1, though no DNA is available to test this call. The CDR3 spans 18 residues. In germline, CDR1 is SQVTM, CDR2 ANQGSEA. CDR3 loop: CSVEDMDREPISTDTQYF.

The rearrangement uses TRBV7-8 and TRBJ1-1; TCRdb names TRBD1, which stays unverified in the absence of DNA. The length of the CDR3 is 14 residues. Germline loops: CDR1 SGHVS, CDR2 FQNEAQ. The CDR3 here is CASSRDRVDTEAFF.

The chain joins TRBV12-3 or TRBV12-4 to TRBJ2-1; there is no DNA to check the TCRdb D call of TRBD1. The CDR3 totals 15 residues. The CDR3 is CASSLGGGVYNEQFF.

The gene calls are TRBV19 and TRBJ2-7; the TRBD2 assignment by TCRdb is unverifiable without DNA. CDR1 and CDR2 (germline): LNHDA, SQIVND (reference sequence). The CDR3 spans 13 residues. CDR3 residues: CATSSGGDDEQYF. Using reference TRBV19 and TRBJ2-7 for the parts outside the CDR3, the full variable domain is DGGITQSPKYLFRKEGQNVTLSCEQNLNHDAMYWYRQDPGQGLRLIYYSQIVNDFQKGDIAEGYSVSREKKESFPLTVTSAQKNPTAFYLCATSSGGDDEQYFGPGTRLTVT.

V gene TRBV4-1 combines with J gene TRBJ2-7; there is no DNA to check the TCRdb D call of TRBD2. Germline lookup yields CDR1 MGHRA and CDR2 YSYEKL. This CDR3 region has 14 residues. The CDR3 spells CASSQVQGGIEQYF.

The J gene is TRBJ2-1, the V gene TRBV6-5; the D call of TRBD2 rests on TCRdb alone, since no DNA is present to check it. Germline V lookup: CDR1 MNHEY, CDR2 SVGAGI. The CDR3 contains 16 residues. CDR3 loop: CASSLLGGVLYNEQFF.

V and J are TRBV6-5 and TRBJ1-2. Germline lookup yields CDR1 MNHEY and CDR2 SVGAGI. The CDR3 runs 13 residues. The CDR3 spells CASSPGLFYGYTF.

The V and J genes are TRBV2 and TRBJ2-5. This CDR3 comprises 11 residues. Germline assignment: CDR1 SNHLY and CDR2 FYNNEI. The CDR3 protein is CASREGVTQYF.

The V call is TRBV7-6, the J call TRBJ1-6; without DNA, the TCRdb call of TRBD1 cannot be checked. Germline CDR1 and CDR2: SGHVS and FNYEAQ. The CDR3 loop spans 16 amino acids. The CDR3 loop is CASSLGRDRGDSPLHF. The whole variable domain, filled in from reference TRBV7-6 and TRBJ1-6, reads GAGVSQSPRYKVTKRGQDVALRCDPISGHVSLYWYRQALGQGPEFLTYFNYEAQQDKSGLPNDRFSAERPEGSISTLTIQRTEQRDSAMYRCASSLGRDRGDSPLHFGNGTRLTVT.

The rearrangement joins TRBV12-5 to TRBJ2-1. The CDR3 runs to 15 residues. Germline CDR1 LGHNT, CDR2 FRNRAP. This CDR3 is CASGSVLGVDLEQFF. Full variable domain (rest looked up from reference TRBV12-5 and TRBJ2-1): DARVTQTPRHKVTEMGQEVTMRCQPILGHNTVFWYRQTMMQGLELLAYFRNRAPLDDSGMPKDRFSAEMPDATLATLKIQPSEPRDSAVYFCASGSVLGVDLEQFFGPGTRLTVL.

The chain recombines TRBV29-1 with TRBJ2-1; the TCRdb call, TRBD2, lacks DNA for checking. Germline V gives CDR1 SQVTM, CDR2 ANQGSEA. The CDR3 has 14 amino acids. Here the CDR3 reads CSVETGLAGGEQFF.

The gene calls are TRBV4-1 and TRBJ2-5; TCRdb lists TRBD1, though no DNA is available to test this call. CDR1 and CDR2 (germline): MGHRA, YSYEKL. This CDR3 contains 15 residues. The CDR3 region is CASSQAGTQRETQYF.